The text below deals with one TCR beta chain. Its specificity is not known. The sample holds other DNA sequences that translate to the same CDR3. Using immunoSEQ multiplex PCR, the repertoire was profiled, and TCRdb retains in-frame clones only, with some absent. Of roughly 2.1 million clones in the sample, roughly 91% are singletons; the top ten hold 1.5% to 2%. Naive CD8 isolation took CD45RO-negative cells positively selected for CCR7 and excluded terminally differentiated effector memory CD45RA+ cells. Within Nashville, Tennessee resided all donors, each a Caucasian adult. These data originate in a study of shared clonotypes between healthy human individuals. Whole-study findings and limits: Rarefaction demonstrated incomplete sorted-subset sequencing despite large depth.

Germline trimming cut 6 bases from V and 0 bases from J; bases unmatched to any gene: 4. The CDR3 length is 14 residues. Looked up from germline, CDR1 is MNHEY and CDR2 is SMNVEV (reference sequence). The receptor was derived from a man between 18 and 29 years old in good health. Some clones in this sample may be carry-over from other donors' samples. The gene calls are TRBV27 and TRBJ1-1; 7 bases fit TRBD1. Sequencing used naive CD8+ T cells from PBMCs. The CDR3 sequence is CASSRGELNTEAFF. The CDR3 nucleotides read TGTGCCAGCAGCAGGGGGGAGCTGAACACTGAAGCTTTCTTT.